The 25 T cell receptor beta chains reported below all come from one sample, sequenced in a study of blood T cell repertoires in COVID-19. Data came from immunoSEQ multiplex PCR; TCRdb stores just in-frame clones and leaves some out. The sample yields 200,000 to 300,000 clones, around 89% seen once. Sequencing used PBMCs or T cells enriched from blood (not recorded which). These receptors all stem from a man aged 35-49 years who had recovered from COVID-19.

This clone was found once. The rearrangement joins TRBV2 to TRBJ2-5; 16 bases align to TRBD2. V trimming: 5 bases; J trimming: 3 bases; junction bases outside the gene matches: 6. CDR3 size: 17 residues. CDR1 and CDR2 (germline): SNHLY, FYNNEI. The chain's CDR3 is CASSPGTSGGGKETQYF. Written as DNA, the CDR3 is TGTGCCAGCAGTCCCGGGACTAGCGGGGGGGGAAAAGAGACCCAGTACTTC.

This chain's CDR3 is CASSQDSWASGIKVGDTQYF. In DNA, the CDR3 is TGTGCCAGCAGCCAAGATAGTTGGGCTAGCGGGATTAAGGTTGGGGATACGCAGTATTTT. The genes are TRBV3-1 (or the pseudogene TRBV3-2) and TRBJ2-3, with 9 bases lining up with TRBD2. This CDR3 contains 20 residues. The V gene end was trimmed by 0 bases and the J gene end by 6 bases; junction bases not matched to a gene: 19. Germline assignment: CDR1 LGHDT and CDR2 YNNKEL (reference sequence).

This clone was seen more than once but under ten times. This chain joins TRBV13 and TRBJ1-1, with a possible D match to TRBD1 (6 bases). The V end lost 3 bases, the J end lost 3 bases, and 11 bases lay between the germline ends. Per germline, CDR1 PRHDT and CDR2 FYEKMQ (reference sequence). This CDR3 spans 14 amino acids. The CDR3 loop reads CASSLEQGYTEAFF. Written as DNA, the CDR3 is TGTGCCAGCAGCTTGGAACAGGGTTACACTGAAGCTTTCTTT.

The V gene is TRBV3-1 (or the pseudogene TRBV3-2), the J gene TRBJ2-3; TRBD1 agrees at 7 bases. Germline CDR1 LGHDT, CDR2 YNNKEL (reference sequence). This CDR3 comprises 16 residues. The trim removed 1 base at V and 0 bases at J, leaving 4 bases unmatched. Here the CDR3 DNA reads TGTGCCAGCAGCCAAGTAGGGGACAGCAGCACAGATACGCAGTATTTT. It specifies CASSQVGDSSTDTQYF.

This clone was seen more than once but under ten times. The chain's CDR3 is CASSPSITQRQNGYTF. The CDR3 DNA reads as TGTGCCAGCAGCCCATCCATTACACAGCGGCAAAATGGCTACACCTTC. V and J are TRBV7-8 and TRBJ1-2, with D unclear. Trimming stripped 5 bases from V and 6 bases from J, with 22 bases between. Looked up from germline, CDR1 is SGHVS and CDR2 is FQNEAQ. The CDR3 has 16 residues.

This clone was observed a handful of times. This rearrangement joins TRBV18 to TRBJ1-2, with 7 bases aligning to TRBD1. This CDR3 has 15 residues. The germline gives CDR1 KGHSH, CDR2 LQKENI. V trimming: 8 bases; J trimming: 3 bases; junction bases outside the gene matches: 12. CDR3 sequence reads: CASGHKDRLDYGYTF. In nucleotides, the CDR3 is TGTGCCAGCGGGCATAAGGACAGGCTCGACTATGGCTACACCTTC.

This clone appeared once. CDR3 region: CASSAPGAESTDTQYF. In DNA form, the CDR3 reads TGCGCCAGCAGCGCACCTGGGGCGGAAAGCACAGATACGCAGTATTTT. The chain is built from TRBV5-1 and TRBJ2-3; a possible D gene is TRBD1 (5 bases). V lost 4 bases and J 0 bases, leaving 15 bases between the germline ends. Germline V gene data show CDR1 as SGHRS and CDR2 as YFSETQ. This CDR3 is built from 16 residues.

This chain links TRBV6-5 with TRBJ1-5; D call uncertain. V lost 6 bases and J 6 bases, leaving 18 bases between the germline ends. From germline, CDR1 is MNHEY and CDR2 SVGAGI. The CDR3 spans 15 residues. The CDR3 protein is CASSLGGRLSQPQHF. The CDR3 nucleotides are TGTGCCAGCAGCCTAGGAGGACGGCTCAGTCAGCCCCAGCATTTT.

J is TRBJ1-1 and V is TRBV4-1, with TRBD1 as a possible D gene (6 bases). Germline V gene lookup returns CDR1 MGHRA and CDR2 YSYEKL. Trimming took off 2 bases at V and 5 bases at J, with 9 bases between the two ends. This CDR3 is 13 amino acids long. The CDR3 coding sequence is TGCGCCAGCAGCCAAAGCAGGGGAACTGAAGCTTTCTTT. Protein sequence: CASSQSRGTEAFF.

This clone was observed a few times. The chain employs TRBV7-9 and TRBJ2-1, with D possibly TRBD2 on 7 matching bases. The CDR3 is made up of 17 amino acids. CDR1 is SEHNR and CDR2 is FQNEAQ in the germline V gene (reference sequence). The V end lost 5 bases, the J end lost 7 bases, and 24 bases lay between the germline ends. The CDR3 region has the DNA TGTGCCAGCAGCCCTAGGGGGGGGACCCCCAGGGGAAATGAGCAGTTCTTC. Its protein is CASSPRGGTPRGNEQFF.

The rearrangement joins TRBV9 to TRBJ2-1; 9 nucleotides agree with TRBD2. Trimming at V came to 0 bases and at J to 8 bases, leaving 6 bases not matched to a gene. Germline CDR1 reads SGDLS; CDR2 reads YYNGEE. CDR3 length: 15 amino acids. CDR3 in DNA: TGTGCCAGCAGCGTAGCCGGGACTAGCATCGATGAGCAGTTCTTC. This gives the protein CASSVAGTSIDEQFF.

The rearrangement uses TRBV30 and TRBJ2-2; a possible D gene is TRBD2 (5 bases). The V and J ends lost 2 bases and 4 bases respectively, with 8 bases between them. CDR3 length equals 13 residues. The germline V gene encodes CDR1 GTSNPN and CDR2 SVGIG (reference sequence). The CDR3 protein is CAWSQGLTGELFF. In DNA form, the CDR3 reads TGTGCCTGGAGTCAAGGACTCACCGGGGAGCTGTTTTTT.

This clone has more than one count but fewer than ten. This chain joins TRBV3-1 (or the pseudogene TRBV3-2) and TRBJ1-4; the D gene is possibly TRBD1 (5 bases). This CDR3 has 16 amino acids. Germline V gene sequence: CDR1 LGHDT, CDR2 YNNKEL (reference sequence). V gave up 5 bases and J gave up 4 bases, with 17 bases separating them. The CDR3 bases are TGTGCCAGCAGCTCCAAGGTCAGGGCTAGTAATGAAAAACTGTTTTTT. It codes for CASSSKVRASNEKLFF.

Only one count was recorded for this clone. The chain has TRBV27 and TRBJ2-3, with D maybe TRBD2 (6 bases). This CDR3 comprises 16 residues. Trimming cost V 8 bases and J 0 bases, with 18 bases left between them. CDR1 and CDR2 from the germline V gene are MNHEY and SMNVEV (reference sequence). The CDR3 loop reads CASAGLSGPSTDTQYF. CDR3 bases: TGTGCCAGCGCGGGACTCTCCGGGCCTAGCACAGATACGCAGTATTTT.

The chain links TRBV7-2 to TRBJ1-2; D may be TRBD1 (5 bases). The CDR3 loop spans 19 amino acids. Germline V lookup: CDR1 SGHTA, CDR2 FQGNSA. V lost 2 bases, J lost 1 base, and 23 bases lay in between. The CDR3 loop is CASSLYPPRTGPDNYGYTF. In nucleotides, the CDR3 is TGTGCCAGCAGCTTATATCCCCCCCGAACAGGACCTGATAACTATGGCTACACCTTC.

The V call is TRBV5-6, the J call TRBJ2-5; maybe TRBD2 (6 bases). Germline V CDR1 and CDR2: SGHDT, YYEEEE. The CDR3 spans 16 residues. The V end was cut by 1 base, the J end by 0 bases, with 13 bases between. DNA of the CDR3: TGTGCCAGCAGCTTGCCGGCGGGGTCGTACCAAGAGACCCAGTACTTC. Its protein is CASSLPAGSYQETQYF.

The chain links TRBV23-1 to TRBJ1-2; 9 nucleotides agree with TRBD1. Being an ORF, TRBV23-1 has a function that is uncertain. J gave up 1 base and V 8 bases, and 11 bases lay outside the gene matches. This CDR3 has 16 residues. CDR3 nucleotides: TGCGCCAGCCCCGGTGGACAGGGGAACTTTAACTATGGCTACACCTTC. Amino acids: CASPGGQGNFNYGYTF.

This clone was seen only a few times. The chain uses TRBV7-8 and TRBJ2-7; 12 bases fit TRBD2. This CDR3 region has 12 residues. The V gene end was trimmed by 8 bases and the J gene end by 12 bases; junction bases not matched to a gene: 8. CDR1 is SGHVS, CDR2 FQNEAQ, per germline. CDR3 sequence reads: CASGRLAGVRYF. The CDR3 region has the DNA TGTGCCAGCGGGAGACTAGCGGGAGTTCGGTACTTC.

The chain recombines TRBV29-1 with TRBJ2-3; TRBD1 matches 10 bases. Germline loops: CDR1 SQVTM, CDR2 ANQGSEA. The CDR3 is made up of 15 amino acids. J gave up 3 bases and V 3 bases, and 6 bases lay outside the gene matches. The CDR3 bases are TGCAGCGTTGACGACAGGGGGCGGTGGACAGATACGCAGTATTTT. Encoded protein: CSVDDRGRWTDTQYF.

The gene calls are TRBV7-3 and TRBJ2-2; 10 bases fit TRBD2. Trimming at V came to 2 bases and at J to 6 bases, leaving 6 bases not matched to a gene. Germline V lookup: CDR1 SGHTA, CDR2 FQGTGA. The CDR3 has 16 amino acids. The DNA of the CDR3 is TGTGCCAGCAGCTTAGACGGGACTAGCGCCCCCGGGGAGCTGTTTTTT. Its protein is CASSLDGTSAPGELFF.

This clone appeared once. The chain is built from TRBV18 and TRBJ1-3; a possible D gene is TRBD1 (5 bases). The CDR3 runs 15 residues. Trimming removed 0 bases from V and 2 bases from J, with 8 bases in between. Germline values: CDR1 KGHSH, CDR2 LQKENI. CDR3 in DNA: TGTGCCAGCTCACCACCGAAGACAGCTGGAAACACCATATATTTT. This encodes CASSPPKTAGNTIYF. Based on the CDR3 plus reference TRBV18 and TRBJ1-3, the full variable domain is NAGVMQNPRHLVRRRGQEARLRCSPMKGHSHVYWYRQLPEEGLKFMVYLQKENIIDESGMPKERFSAEFPKEGPSILRIQQVVRGDSAAYFCASSPPKTAGNTIYFGEGSWLTVV.

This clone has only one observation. CDR3 residues: CASSQEALAGGRVGELFF. CDR3 DNA: TGCGCCAGCAGCCAAGAAGCGCTAGCGGGAGGGCGGGTCGGGGAGCTGTTTTTT. This chain joins TRBV4-1 and TRBJ2-2, with TRBD2 matching over 12 bases. This CDR3 is 18 amino acids long. The V segment lost 0 bases and the J segment 7 bases; nucleotides outside the gene matches: 9. Germline CDR1 MGHRA, CDR2 YSYEKL.

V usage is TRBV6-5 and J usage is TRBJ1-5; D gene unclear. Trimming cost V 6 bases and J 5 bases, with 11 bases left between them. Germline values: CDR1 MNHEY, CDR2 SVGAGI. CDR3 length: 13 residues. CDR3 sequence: CASRVGRHQPQHF. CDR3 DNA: TGTGCCAGCAGAGTAGGGAGGCATCAGCCCCAGCATTTT.

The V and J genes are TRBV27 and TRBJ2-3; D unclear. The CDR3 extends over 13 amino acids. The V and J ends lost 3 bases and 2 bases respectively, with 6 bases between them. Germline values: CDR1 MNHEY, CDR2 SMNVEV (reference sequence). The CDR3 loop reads CASSFYSTDTQYF. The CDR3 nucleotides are TGTGCCAGCAGTTTCTACTCCACAGATACGCAGTATTTT.

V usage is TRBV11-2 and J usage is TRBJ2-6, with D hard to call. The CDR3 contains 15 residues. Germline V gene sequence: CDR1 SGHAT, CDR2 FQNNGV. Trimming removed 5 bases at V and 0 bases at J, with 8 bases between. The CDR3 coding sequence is TGTGCCAGCAGCCTCAGTCCCTCTGGGGCCAACGTCCTGACTTTC. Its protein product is CASSLSPSGANVLTF. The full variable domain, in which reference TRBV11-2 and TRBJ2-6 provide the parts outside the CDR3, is EAGVAQSPRYKIIEKRQSVAFWCNPISGHATLYWYQQILGQGPKLLIQFQNNGVVDDSQLPKDRFSAERLKGVDSTLKIQPAKLEDSAVYLCASSLSPSGANVLTFGAGSRLTVL.